This TCR beta chain comes out of a study of blood T cell repertoires in COVID-19. Original processing methods: Reference gene primer amplification gave estimated nucleated cell counts. Data came from immunoSEQ multiplex PCR; TCRdb stores just in-frame clones and leaves some out. The V and J calls and the clone size are those of that table, but D and trimming were determined from the DNA. Of about 250,000 clones in the sample, about four fifths were seen once. Germline assignment: CDR1 SNHLY and CDR2 FYNNEI. The CDR3 is 12 amino acids. Trimming cost V 8 bases and J 7 bases, with 14 bases left between them.

The TCR comes from a man aged 40-55 years with active or convalescent COVID-19. What was sequenced was peripheral blood. The genes are TRBV2 and TRBJ1-1, with a possible D match to TRBD1 (6 bases). CDR3: CASGTSAGEAFF. The CDR3 DNA is TGTGCCAGCGGGACATCCGCCGGTGAAGCTTTCTTT.